Presented here are 27 T cell receptor beta chains from one specimen sequenced in a study of neurological immune-mediated disorders. One entry per CDR3 protein results from TCRdb running MiXCR on the 5' RACE reads. The sample lists 39,000 or so distinct CDR3 sequences, roughly 2.5% occurring once. The source material was PBMCs. These receptors came from a man in his thirties or forties with multiple sclerosis.

This clonotype was counted ten times or more. A much larger clone lies one base from this, so it may be a read error. A read error is likely, as this CDR3 ends without the conserved phenylalanine or tryptophan. The chain recombines TRBV14 with TRBJ2-4; either TRBD1 or TRBD2 may fit D (6 bases each). Trimming took 4 bases from V and 1 from J, leaving 8 bases between them. The CDR3 extends over 14 amino acids. Germline CDR1 and CDR2: SGHDN and FVKESK. Here the CDR3 reads CASSLGGAKNIQYC. DNA of the CDR3: TGTGCCAGCAGCCTAGGGGGGGCCAAAAACATTCAGTACTGC.

Remarks on this clonotype: Relative to the germline gene, one junction end is altered; a read error may explain this. The chain employs TRBV20-1 and TRBJ1-6; 10 nucleotides match TRBD1. CDR3 length: 14 amino acids. Germline lookup yields CDR1 DFQATT and CDR2 SNEGSKA (reference sequence). The CDR3 loop reads CSADNRDRGSTLNF. CDR3 bases: TGCAGTGCCGACAACCGGGACAGGGGTTCAACCCTCAACTTT.

This clonotype came up many times. The CDR3 DNA reads TGCGCCAGCAAGGGCTTCGGGGAAGAGACCCAGTACTTC. This codes for CASKGFGEETQYF. This chain connects TRBV5-1 to TRBJ2-5; TRBD2 might be the D (5 bases). The CDR3 spans 13 residues. Trimming stripped 6 bases from V and 3 bases from J, with 12 bases between. Per the germline V gene, CDR1 is SGHRS and CDR2 is YFSETQ.

This clonotype was recorded at least ten times. V usage is TRBV3-1 and J usage is TRBJ2-3; D ambiguous. V was cut by 4 bases and J by 5 bases, with 7 bases left in between. The V gene's germline CDR1 is LGHDT and CDR2 YNNKEL (reference sequence). The CDR3 sequence is 12 residues long. The CDR3 bases are TGTGCCAGCAGCCTGTCCGTAGATACGCAGTATTTT. It codes for CASSLSVDTQYF.

This clonotype was found many times. The chain is built from TRBV7-2 and TRBJ2-2; 8 nucleotides match TRBD2. The CDR3 runs to 15 residues. The germline V gene has CDR1 SGHTA and CDR2 FQGNSA. The V gene end was trimmed by 3 bases and the J gene end by 4 bases; junction bases not matched to a gene: 4. DNA of the CDR3: TGTGCCAGCAGCTTGATTAGCGGGACCACCGGGGAGCTGTTTTTT. Translating it yields CASSLISGTTGELFF.

The sample holds a few counts of this clonotype. V usage is TRBV6-4 and J usage is TRBJ2-3; D is unclear. V lost 3 bases and J 0 bases, leaving 4 bases between the germline ends. The CDR3 contains 13 residues. From germline, CDR1 is MRHNA and CDR2 SNTAGT. CDR3 in DNA: TGTGCCAGCAGTGAGAAAAGCACAGATACGCAGTATTTT. Amino acids: CASSEKSTDTQYF.

This clonotype was counted ten times or more. This chain uses TRBV5-1 with TRBJ2-3, with 8 bases that match TRBD2. This CDR3 has 15 residues. Trimming removed 2 bases from V and 1 base from J; junction bases left unmatched: 3. The V gene's germline CDR1 is SGHRS and CDR2 YFSETQ. CDR3 residues: CASSFGGAGTDTQYF. CDR3 coding DNA: TGCGCCAGCAGCTTCGGGGGGGCCGGCACAGATACGCAGTATTTT.

CDR3 residues: CASSTGQETQYF. DNA of the CDR3: TGTGCCAGCAGCACAGGGCAAGAGACCCAGTACTTC. The chain employs TRBV7-9 and TRBJ2-5, with D possibly TRBD1 on 6 matching bases. This CDR3 comprises 12 residues. Trimming removed 5 bases at V and 2 bases at J, with 6 bases between. In germline, CDR1 is SEHNR, CDR2 FQNEAQ (reference sequence).

This clonotype was counted at least ten times. V usage is TRBV5-1 and J usage is TRBJ2-6; the D gene is possibly TRBD2 (7 bases). Deletions cut 4 bases from V and 2 bases from J, with 16 bases between. The CDR3 covers 17 residues. CDR1 is SGHRS and CDR2 is YFSETQ in the germline V gene. DNA for the CDR3: TGCGCCAGCAGCCTTACAGGGAGGGTTGCTGGGGCCAACGTCCTGACTTTC. Protein sequence: CASSLTGRVAGANVLTF.

This clonotype was counted ten times or more. In DNA, the CDR3 is TGTGCCAGCAGGCGCCCGGGGGGCGGCCCCGGGGAGCTGTTTTTT. Its protein is CASRRPGGGPGELFF. J is TRBJ2-2 and V is TRBV28; the D gene is possibly TRBD2 (7 bases). V lost 6 bases and J lost 6, with 17 bases in between. Germline V gene sequence: CDR1 MDHEN, CDR2 SYDVKM. The CDR3 has 15 residues. The full variable domain, its missing parts supplied by reference TRBV28 and TRBJ2-2, is DVKVTQSSRYLVKRTGEKVFLECVQDMDHENMFWYRQDPGLGLRLIYFSYDVKMKEKGDIPEGYSVSREKKERFSLILESASTNQTSMYLCASRRPGGGPGELFFGEGSRLTVL.

Ten or more counts support this clonotype. This sequence joins TRBV20-1 and TRBJ2-7; D gene unclear. The CDR3 runs 11 residues. V shed 8 bases and J shed 3 bases, with 11 bases lying between them. Germline loops: CDR1 DFQATT, CDR2 SNEGSKA (reference sequence). The CDR3: CSSEVHYEQYF. In DNA, the CDR3 is TGCAGTTCTGAGGTACACTACGAGCAGTACTTC.

This clonotype appeared many times. The chain carries TRBV29-1 and TRBJ1-1; 7 nucleotides line up with TRBD1. Germline CDR1 is SQVTM and CDR2 is ANQGSEA. J gave up 5 bases and V 7 bases, and 10 bases lay outside the gene matches. The CDR3 extends over 13 amino acids. As DNA, the CDR3 is TGCAGCGCCCGCACAGGGGTTGGAACTGAAGCTTTCTTT. Encoded protein: CSARTGVGTEAFF.

The table lists this clonotype with a few counts. This chain links TRBV20-1 with TRBJ2-3; D call uncertain. The CDR3 has 13 residues. The V gene lost 6 bases and the J gene lost 0 bases, with 10 bases spanning the gap. The germline V gene encodes CDR1 DFQATT and CDR2 SNEGSKA (reference sequence). CDR3 loop: CSAPRPSTDTQYF. Here the CDR3 DNA reads TGCAGTGCCCCTAGACCTAGCACAGATACGCAGTATTTT.

This clonotype was detected many times. This chain joins TRBV2 and TRBJ2-7; 14 bases line up with TRBD2. The CDR3 is 18 amino acids. Trimming took 3 bases from V and 0 from J; bases not matched to a gene: 7. The germline V gene has CDR1 SNHLY and CDR2 FYNNEI. The CDR3: CASSDEGTSGGRSYEQYF. CDR3 sequence (DNA): TGTGCCAGCAGTGATGAGGGGACTAGCGGGGGCCGCTCCTACGAGCAGTACTTC. The whole variable domain, filled in from reference TRBV2 and TRBJ2-7, reads EPEVTQTPSHQVTQMGQEVILRCVPISNHLYFYWYRQILGQKVEFLVSFYNNEISEKSEIFDDQFSVERPDGSNFTLKIRSTKLEDSAMYFCASSDEGTSGGRSYEQYFGPGTRLTVT.

This clonotype was detected ten times or more. The gene calls are TRBV5-1 and TRBJ1-2; 7 positions match TRBD1. Germline lookup yields CDR1 SGHRS and CDR2 YFSETQ. J gave up 2 bases and V 0 bases, and 4 bases lay outside the gene matches. This CDR3 comprises 15 residues. The chain's CDR3 is CASSLALRGNYGYTF. The DNA for the CDR3 is TGCGCCAGCAGCTTGGCCCTCAGGGGGAACTATGGCTACACCTTC.

Of note for this clonotype: A much larger clone differs from this one at a single base, so this may be a read error. The V gene is TRBV20-1, the J gene TRBJ2-1; D might be TRBD2 (5 bases). Looked up from germline, CDR1 is DFQATT and CDR2 is SNEGSKA (reference sequence). V lost 0 bases and J 3 bases, leaving 12 bases between the germline ends. The CDR3 is 15 residues long. CDR3 region: CSARDRRVIYNEQFF. In DNA, the CDR3 is TGCAGTGCTAGAGATAGGCGGGTTATCTACAATGAGCAGTTCTTC.

This clonotype has a count of ten or more. This chain connects TRBV5-1 to TRBJ2-7; 8 nucleotides agree with TRBD1. V was clipped by 0 bases and J by 4 bases; unmatched bases: 3. Germline loops: CDR1 SGHRS, CDR2 YFSETQ. The CDR3 spans 14 residues. CDR3 nucleotide sequence: TGCGCCAGCAGCTTGGTCCAGGGGGCTTACGAGCAGTACTTC. Protein sequence: CASSLVQGAYEQYF.

This clonotype has ten or more counts. The chain recombines TRBV4-1 with TRBJ1-6; D is perhaps TRBD1 (6 bases). CDR1 and CDR2 (germline): MGHRA, YSYEKL. Trimming shortened V by 4 bases and J by 7 bases, and 20 bases separated the two germline ends. The CDR3 loop spans 17 amino acids. CDR3 amino acids: CASSRQGGGARNSPLHF. In DNA form, the CDR3 reads TGCGCCAGCAGCCGCCAAGGGGGGGGCGCGAGAAATTCACCCCTCCACTTT.

Ten or more counts support this clonotype. This sequence joins TRBV3-1 and TRBJ1-5, with a tentative D call TRBD1 (6 bases). V gave up 0 bases and J gave up 1 base, with 10 bases separating them. Germline CDR1 is LGHDT and CDR2 is YNNKEL (reference sequence). This CDR3 comprises 16 residues. CDR3 coding DNA: TGTGCCAGCAGCCAAGATCGGGGGGGCAGCAATCAGCCCCAGCATTTT. Protein product: CASSQDRGGSNQPQHF. The whole variable domain, remainder taken from reference TRBV3-1 and TRBJ1-5, is DTAVSQTPKYLVTQMGNDKSIKCEQNLGHDTMYWYKQDSKKFLKIMFSYNNKELIINETVPNRFSPKSPDKAHLNLHINSLELGDSAVYFCASSQDRGGSNQPQHFGDGTRLSIL.

This clonotype was seen at least ten times. The gene calls are TRBV15 and TRBJ2-7; 11 nucleotides line up with TRBD2. The CDR3 runs to 17 residues. The junction had 9 bases not matched to a gene; V was cut back by 2 bases and J by 3 bases. From germline, CDR1 is LNHNV and CDR2 YYDKDF (reference sequence). As DNA, the CDR3 is TGTGCCACCAGCAGAACCGCCGGGACTAGCGGCAACTACGAGCAGTACTTC. Amino acids: CATSRTAGTSGNYEQYF.

This clonotype was recorded many times. The chain couples TRBV29-1 to TRBJ2-1, with D possibly TRBD1 on 5 matching bases. Germline CDR1 SQVTM, CDR2 ANQGSEA. The CDR3 totals 14 residues. V lost 8 bases to trimming and J lost 0 bases, with 14 bases between them. This CDR3 reads CSSALTASYNEQFF. In DNA form, the CDR3 reads TGCAGCTCCGCGTTGACAGCCTCCTACAATGAGCAGTTCTTC.

This clonotype occurred many times. The chain joins TRBV18 to TRBJ1-5; TRBD1 is a possible D gene (6 bases). CDR1 is KGHSH, CDR2 LQKENI, per germline. Trimming removed 3 bases from V and 0 bases from J, with 12 bases in between. CDR3 length equals 16 residues. CDR3 loop: CASSPTGGNSNQPQHF. The CDR3 nucleotides are TGTGCCAGCTCACCTACCGGGGGCAATAGCAATCAGCCCCAGCATTTT.

The table lists this clonotype with many counts. The J gene is TRBJ2-4, the V gene TRBV7-2; D uncertain. The germline V and J ends were trimmed by 4 bases and 1 base, with 17 bases remaining between them. Per germline, CDR1 SGHTA and CDR2 FQGNSA. The CDR3 has 17 amino acids. The chain's CDR3 is CASSSHSSRAAKNIQYF. The CDR3 region has the DNA TGTGCCAGCAGCTCGCACAGTAGCCGCGCCGCCAAAAACATTCAGTACTTC. Full variable domain (outside the CDR3, taken from reference TRBV7-2 and TRBJ2-4): GAGVSQSPSNKVTEKGKDVELRCDPISGHTALYWYRQSLGQGLEFLIYFQGNSAPDKSGLPSDRFSAERTGGSVSTLTIQRTQQEDSAVYLCASSSHSSRAAKNIQYFGAGTRLSVL.

There are many counts of this clonotype. This chain uses TRBV15 with TRBJ2-5, with 9 bases lining up with TRBD2. This CDR3 spans 16 amino acids. Germline CDR1 and CDR2: LNHNV and YYDKDF (reference sequence). V gave up 2 bases and J gave up 2 bases; unmatched junction bases: 6. The CDR3 is CATSRSPTSGQETQYF. The CDR3 bases are TGTGCCACCAGCAGATCACCGACTAGCGGACAAGAGACCCAGTACTTC.

This clonotype was seen ten or more times. A read error may produce the germline difference seen at one junction end. The V and J genes are TRBV28 and TRBJ1-1; a possible D gene is TRBD1 (5 bases). Germline values: CDR1 MDHEN, CDR2 SYDVKM. The CDR3 consists of 14 residues. CDR3 sequence: CASSLTGGNPEAFF. Here the CDR3 DNA reads TGTGCCAGCAGTCTTACGGGGGGGAACCCTGAAGCTTTCTTT.

This clonotype came up many times. As DNA, the CDR3 is TGTGCCAGCAGCCAAGCGATACCCGGGGAGCTGTTTTTT. Encoded protein: CASSQAIPGELFF. The chain links TRBV3-1 to TRBJ2-2; D ambiguous. The germline CDR1 and CDR2 sequences are LGHDT and YNNKEL (reference sequence). V was shortened by 1 base and J by 6 bases, with 6 bases between the two germline ends. The CDR3 length is 13 residues.

This clonotype was counted at least ten times. The chain uses TRBV5-5 and TRBJ2-5; 10 positions match TRBD2. With 1 base clipped from V and 5 bases from J, the junction kept 11 bases outside the gene matches. The CDR3 extends over 17 amino acids. The germline CDR1 and CDR2 sequences are SGHKS and YYEKEE (reference sequence). The chain's CDR3 is CASSLKVSGRAKETQYF. CDR3 nucleotides: TGTGCCAGCAGCTTGAAGGTCAGCGGGAGGGCCAAGGAGACCCAGTACTTC.